These 8 T cell receptor beta chains originate from one sample sequenced in a study of blood T cell repertoires in COVID-19. TCRdb's table, derived via immunoSEQ multiplex PCR, lists solely in-frame clones and lacks some. This table has 250,000 to 350,000 clones, around 85% appearing once. Sequencing used PBMCs or T cells enriched from blood (not recorded which). The receptor source for this set is a woman aged 25 to 39 who had recovered from COVID-19.

The rearrangement uses TRBV11-2 and TRBJ1-2; D is ambiguous. The CDR3 extends over 11 amino acids. Per the germline V gene, CDR1 is SGHAT and CDR2 is FQNNGV. V was shortened by 5 bases and J by 7 bases, with 8 bases between the two germline ends. The CDR3 loop is CASSASGGYTF. For the CDR3, the DNA is TGTGCCAGCAGCGCGAGTGGTGGCTACACCTTC.

This chain uses TRBV2 with TRBJ1-6; maybe TRBD1 (5 bases). Trimming shortened V by 7 bases and J by 5 bases, and 18 bases separated the two germline ends. Germline V gene data show CDR1 as SNHLY and CDR2 as FYNNEI. The CDR3 is 16 amino acids. This chain's CDR3 is CASKLNPGLDNSPLHF. DNA of the CDR3: TGTGCCAGCAAGCTTAACCCAGGGCTCGATAATTCACCCCTCCACTTT.

This rearrangement joins TRBV9 to TRBJ2-1; possible D gene TRBD2, 7 bases. Per the germline V gene, CDR1 is SGDLS and CDR2 is YYNGEE. V dropped 8 bases and J dropped 4 bases, with 19 bases sitting between them. This CDR3 contains 15 residues. This CDR3 reads CASEGGASGYNEQFF. The CDR3 DNA reads TGTGCCAGTGAGGGGGGTGCTAGCGGTTACAATGAGCAGTTCTTC.

This chain joins TRBV25-1 and TRBJ1-1; 9 bases agree with TRBD1. Trimming took 1 base from V and 5 from J; bases not matched to a gene: 8. The V gene's germline CDR1 is MGHDK and CDR2 SYGVNS. CDR3 length equals 16 residues. The CDR3 DNA is TGTGCCAGCAGTGAATCCACCGCCGACAGGGGGACTGAAGCTTTCTTT. Translation: CASSESTADRGTEAFF.

This chain links TRBV28 with TRBJ1-4; D is uncertain. Germline loops: CDR1 MDHEN, CDR2 SYDVKM. The CDR3 totals 13 residues. The V end lost 7 bases, the J end lost 1 base, and 7 bases lay between the germline ends. CDR3 DNA: TGTGCCAGCACCCACGGAACTAATGAAAAACTGTTTTTT. Translated: CASTHGTNEKLFF.

The chain employs TRBV28 and TRBJ2-7; D is uncertain. CDR1 and CDR2 from the germline V gene are MDHEN and SYDVKM. V lost 2 bases to trimming and J lost 2 bases, with 7 bases between them. The CDR3 is 13 residues long. CDR3 DNA: TGTGCCAGCAGTTTAGGCCTCCCCTACGAGCAGTACTTC. Its translation is CASSLGLPYEQYF. The whole variable domain, remainder taken from reference TRBV28 and TRBJ2-7, is DVKVTQSSRYLVKRTGEKVFLECVQDMDHENMFWYRQDPGLGLRLIYFSYDVKMKEKGDIPEGYSVSREKKERFSLILESASTNQTSMYLCASSLGLPYEQYFGPGTRLTVT.

Only a few counts were recorded for this clone. This chain connects TRBV19 to TRBJ1-6; D is possibly TRBD1 (5 bases). Looked up from germline, CDR1 is LNHDA and CDR2 is SQIVND (reference sequence). CDR3 length: 15 amino acids. V dropped 4 bases and J dropped 7 bases, with 14 bases sitting between them. The CDR3 loop is CASSTRGLSNSPLHF. The DNA of the CDR3 is TGTGCCAGTAGTACCCGGGGACTTTCGAATTCACCCCTCCACTTT.

This clone has only a few counts. This rearrangement joins TRBV5-5 to TRBJ2-7; no clear D. The CDR3 is 15 residues long. Trimming left V 3 bases short and J 2 bases short, with 15 bases between. The germline V gene encodes CDR1 SGHKS and CDR2 YYEKEE (reference sequence). The CDR3 DNA is TGTGCCAGCAGCTATAGGTCAATCGAGGCCTACGAGCAGTACTTC. Residues: CASSYRSIEAYEQYF.